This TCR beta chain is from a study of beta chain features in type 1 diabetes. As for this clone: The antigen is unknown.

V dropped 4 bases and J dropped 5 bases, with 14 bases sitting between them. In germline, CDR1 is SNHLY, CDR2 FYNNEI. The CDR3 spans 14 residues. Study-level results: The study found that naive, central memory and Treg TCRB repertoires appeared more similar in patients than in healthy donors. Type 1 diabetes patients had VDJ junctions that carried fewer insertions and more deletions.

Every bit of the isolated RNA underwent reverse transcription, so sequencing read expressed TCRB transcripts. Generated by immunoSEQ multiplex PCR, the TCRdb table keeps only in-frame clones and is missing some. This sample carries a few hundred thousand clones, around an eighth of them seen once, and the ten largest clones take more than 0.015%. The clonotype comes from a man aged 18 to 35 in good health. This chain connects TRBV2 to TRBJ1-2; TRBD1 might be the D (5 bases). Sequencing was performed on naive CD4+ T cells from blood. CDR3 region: CASSVVTDTYGYTF. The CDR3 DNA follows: TGTGCCAGCAGTGTCGTGACAGACACTTATGGCTACACCTTC.